This entry features one T cell receptor (beta chain) sequence. Its antigen is unidentified. TCRdb's table, derived via immunoSEQ multiplex PCR, lists solely in-frame clones and lacks some. The profile covers over 75,000 clones, with under 90% appearing a single time and around 0.8% taken by the ten largest. These data come from a study of radiotherapy plus CTLA-4 blockade in lung cancer. Focal radiation with ipilimumab CTLA-4 blockade was given to patients with chemo-refractory metastatic non-small-cell lung cancer. Points from the study as a whole: Early clone dynamics of blood T cells, plus interferon-beta, reportedly predicted response best.

The receptor's source is a human donor with non-small cell lung cancer who had stable disease on radiotherapy plus ipilimumab. The sample was peripheral blood, taken from a patient treated with radiotherapy plus ipilimumab.

The CDR3 reads CASSFAPLYSGEQFF. In nucleotides, the CDR3 is TGTGCCAGCAGCTTTGCCCCCCTCTACAGTGGTGAGCAGTTCTTC. The gene calls are TRBV7-9 and TRBJ2-1, with D unresolved. The germline V gene has CDR1 SEHNR and CDR2 FQNEAQ (reference sequence). V lost 3 bases and J 9 bases, leaving 18 bases between the germline ends. The CDR3 is 15 residues long.